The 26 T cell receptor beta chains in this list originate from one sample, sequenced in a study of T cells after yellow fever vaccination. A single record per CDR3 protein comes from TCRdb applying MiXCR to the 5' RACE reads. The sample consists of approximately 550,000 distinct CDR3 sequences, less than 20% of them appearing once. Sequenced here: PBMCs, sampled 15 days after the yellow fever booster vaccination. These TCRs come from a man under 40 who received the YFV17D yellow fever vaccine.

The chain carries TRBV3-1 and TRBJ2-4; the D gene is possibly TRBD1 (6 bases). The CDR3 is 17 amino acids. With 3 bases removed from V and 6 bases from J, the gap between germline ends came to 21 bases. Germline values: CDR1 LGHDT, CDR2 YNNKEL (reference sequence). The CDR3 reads CASSHLEDLRGGNIQYF. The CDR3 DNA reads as TGTGCCAGCAGCCACCTAGAGGACCTACGAGGGGGAAACATTCAGTACTTC.

The CDR3 region has the DNA TGCAGTGCTAGCAGGGAGCAGTTCTTC. Residues: CSASREQFF. The chain links TRBV20-1 to TRBJ2-1; the D is unclear. In germline, CDR1 is DFQATT, CDR2 SNEGSKA (reference sequence). Trimming took off 3 bases at V and 10 bases at J, with 4 bases between the two ends. CDR3 length: 9 amino acids.

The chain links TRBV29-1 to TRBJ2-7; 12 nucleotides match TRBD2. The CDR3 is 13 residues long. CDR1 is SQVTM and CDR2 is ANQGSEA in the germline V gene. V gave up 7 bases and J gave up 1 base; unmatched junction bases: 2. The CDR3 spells CSGGLAGSYEQYF. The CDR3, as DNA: TGCAGCGGGGGACTAGCGGGTTCCTACGAGCAGTACTTC.

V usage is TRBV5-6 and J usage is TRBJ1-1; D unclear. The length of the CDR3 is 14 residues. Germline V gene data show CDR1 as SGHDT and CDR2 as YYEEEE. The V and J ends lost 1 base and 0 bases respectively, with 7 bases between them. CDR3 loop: CASSLTRMNTEAFF. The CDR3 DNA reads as TGTGCCAGCAGCTTGACACGTATGAACACTGAAGCTTTCTTT.

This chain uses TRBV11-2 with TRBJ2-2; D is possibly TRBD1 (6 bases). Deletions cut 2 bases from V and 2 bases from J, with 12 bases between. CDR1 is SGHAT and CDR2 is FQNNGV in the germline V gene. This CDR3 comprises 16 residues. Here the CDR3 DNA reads TGTGCCAGCAGCTTAACCGGACAGAGAAACACCGGGGAGCTGTTTTTT. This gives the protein CASSLTGQRNTGELFF.

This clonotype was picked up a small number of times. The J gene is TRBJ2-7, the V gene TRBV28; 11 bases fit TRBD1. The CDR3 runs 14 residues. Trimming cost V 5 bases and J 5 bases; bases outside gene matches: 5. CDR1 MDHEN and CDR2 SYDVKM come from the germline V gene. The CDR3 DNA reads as TGTGCCAGCAGTCAAGGACAGGGGGCGAACGAGCAGTACTTC. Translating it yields CASSQGQGANEQYF.

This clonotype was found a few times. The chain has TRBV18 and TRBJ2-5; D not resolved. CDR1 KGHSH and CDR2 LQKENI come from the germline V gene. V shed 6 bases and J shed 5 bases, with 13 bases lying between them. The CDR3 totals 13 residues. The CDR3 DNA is TGTGCCAGCTCCCGGCCCACCACTGAGACCCAGTACTTC. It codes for CASSRPTTETQYF.

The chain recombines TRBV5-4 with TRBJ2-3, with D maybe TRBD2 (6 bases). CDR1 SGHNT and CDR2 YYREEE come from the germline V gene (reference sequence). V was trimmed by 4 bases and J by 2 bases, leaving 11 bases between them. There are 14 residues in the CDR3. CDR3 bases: TGTGCCAGCAGCGTTCGCGGGATCACAGATACGCAGTATTTT. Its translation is CASSVRGITDTQYF.

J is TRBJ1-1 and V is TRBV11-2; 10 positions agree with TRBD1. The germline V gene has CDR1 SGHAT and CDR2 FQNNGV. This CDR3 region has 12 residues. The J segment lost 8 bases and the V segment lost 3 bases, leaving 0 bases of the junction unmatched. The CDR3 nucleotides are TGTGCCAGCAGCTTGACAGGGGGCGAAGCTTTCTTT. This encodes CASSLTGGEAFF.

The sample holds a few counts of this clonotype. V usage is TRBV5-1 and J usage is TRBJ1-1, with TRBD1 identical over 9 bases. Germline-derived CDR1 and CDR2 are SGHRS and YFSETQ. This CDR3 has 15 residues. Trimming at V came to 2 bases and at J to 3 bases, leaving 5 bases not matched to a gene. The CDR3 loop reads CASSLLQGADTEAFF. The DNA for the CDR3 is TGCGCCAGCAGCTTATTACAGGGGGCCGACACTGAAGCTTTCTTT.

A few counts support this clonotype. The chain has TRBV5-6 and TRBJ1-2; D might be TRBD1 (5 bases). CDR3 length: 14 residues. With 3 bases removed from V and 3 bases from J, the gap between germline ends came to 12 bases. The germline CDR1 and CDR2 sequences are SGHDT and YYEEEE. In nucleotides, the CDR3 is TGTGCCAGCAGCTGGAGACAGAAAGACTATGGCTACACCTTC. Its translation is CASSWRQKDYGYTF.

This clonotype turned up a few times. DNA of the CDR3: TGTGCCAGCAGCTTAGATCAACCTGCGCGGGTTTACAATGAGCAGTTCTTC. Translation gives CASSLDQPARVYNEQFF. The chain combines TRBV11-2 with TRBJ2-1, with D possibly matching TRBD2 (5 bases). The CDR3 has 17 amino acids. Germline-derived CDR1 and CDR2 are SGHAT and FQNNGV. Trimming took off 0 bases at V and 4 bases at J, with 16 bases between the two ends.

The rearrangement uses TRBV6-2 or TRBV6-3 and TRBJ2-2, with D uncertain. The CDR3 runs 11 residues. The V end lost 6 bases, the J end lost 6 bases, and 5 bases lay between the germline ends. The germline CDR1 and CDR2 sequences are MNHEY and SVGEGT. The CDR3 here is CASRKAGELFF. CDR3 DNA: TGTGCCAGCAGGAAGGCCGGGGAGCTGTTTTTT.

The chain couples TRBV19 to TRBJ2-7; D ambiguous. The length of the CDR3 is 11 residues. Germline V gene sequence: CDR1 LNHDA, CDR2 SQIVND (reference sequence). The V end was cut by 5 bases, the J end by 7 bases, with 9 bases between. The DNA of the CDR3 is TGTGCCAGTAGTGTCAGACTTGAGCAGTACTTC. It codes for CASSVRLEQYF.

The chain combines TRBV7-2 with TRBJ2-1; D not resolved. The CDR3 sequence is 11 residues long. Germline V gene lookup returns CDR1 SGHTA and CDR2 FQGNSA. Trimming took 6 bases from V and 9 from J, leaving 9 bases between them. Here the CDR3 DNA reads TGTGCCAGCAGTCCCTATGGTGAGCAGTTCTTC. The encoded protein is CASSPYGEQFF.

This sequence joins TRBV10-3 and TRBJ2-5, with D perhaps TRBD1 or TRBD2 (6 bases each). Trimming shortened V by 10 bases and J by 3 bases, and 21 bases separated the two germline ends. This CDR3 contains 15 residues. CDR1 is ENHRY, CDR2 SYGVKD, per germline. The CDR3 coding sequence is TGTGCCACCCACCGTAGCGGACAGACTGAAGAGACCCAGTACTTC. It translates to CATHRSGQTEETQYF.

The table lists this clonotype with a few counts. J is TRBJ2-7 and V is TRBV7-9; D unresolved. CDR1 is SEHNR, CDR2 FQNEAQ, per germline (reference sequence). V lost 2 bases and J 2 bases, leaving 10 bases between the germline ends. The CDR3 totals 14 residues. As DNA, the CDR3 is TGTGCCAGCAGCTTATTAATCGGAACCTACGAGCAGTACTTC. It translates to CASSLLIGTYEQYF.

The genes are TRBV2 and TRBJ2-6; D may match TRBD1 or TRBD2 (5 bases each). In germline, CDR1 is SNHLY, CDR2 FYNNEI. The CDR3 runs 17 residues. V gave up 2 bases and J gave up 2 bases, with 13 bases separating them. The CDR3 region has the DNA TGTGCCAGCAGTGAATCTAATAGAGGGGCTGGGGCCAACGTCCTGACTTTC. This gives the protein CASSESNRGAGANVLTF.

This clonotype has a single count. The CDR3, as DNA: TGTGCCACCAGTGATTTAGGCGGGAGGGACTCCTACAATGAGCAGTTCTTC. It specifies CATSDLGGRDSYNEQFF. The chain is built from TRBV24-1 and TRBJ2-1, with TRBD2 identical over 9 bases. Per germline, CDR1 KGHDR and CDR2 SFDVKD. The CDR3 runs 17 residues. V gave up 1 base and J gave up 0 bases; unmatched junction bases: 3.

CDR3 nucleotide sequence: TGTGCCAGCAGCTTAGTGGACTTCAACGAGCAGTACTTC. It encodes CASSLVDFNEQYF. The chain has TRBV7-2 and TRBJ2-7; weak D call: TRBD2 (5 bases). The CDR3 runs to 13 residues. V was pared by 1 base and J by 5 bases, with 9 bases between. Germline CDR1 is SGHTA and CDR2 is FQGNSA.

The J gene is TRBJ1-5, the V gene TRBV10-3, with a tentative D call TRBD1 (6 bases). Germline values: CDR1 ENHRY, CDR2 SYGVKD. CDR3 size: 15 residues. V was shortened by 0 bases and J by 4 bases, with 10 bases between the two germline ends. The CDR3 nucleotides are TGTGCCATCAGTGAGTCGGGGGGGCGGAATCAGCCCCAGCATTTT. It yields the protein CAISESGGRNQPQHF.

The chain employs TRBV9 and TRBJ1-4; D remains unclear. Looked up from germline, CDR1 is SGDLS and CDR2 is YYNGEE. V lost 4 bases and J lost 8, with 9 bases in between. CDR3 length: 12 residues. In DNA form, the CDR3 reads TGTGCCAGCAGCCCCTCCGGCGAAAAACTGTTTTTT. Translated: CASSPSGEKLFF.

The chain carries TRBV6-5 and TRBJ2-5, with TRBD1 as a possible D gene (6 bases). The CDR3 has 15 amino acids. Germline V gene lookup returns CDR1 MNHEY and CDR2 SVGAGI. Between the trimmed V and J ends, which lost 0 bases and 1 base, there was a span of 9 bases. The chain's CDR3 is CASSYSRGSQETQYF. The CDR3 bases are TGTGCCAGCAGTTACTCAAGGGGGTCCCAAGAGACCCAGTACTTC.

The CDR3 region is CASSFKRGSNEQYF. The CDR3 nucleotides read TGCGCCAGCAGCTTTAAGCGGGGCTCGAACGAGCAGTACTTC. The V call is TRBV5-1, the J call TRBJ2-7; 7 nucleotides match TRBD2. The CDR3 contains 14 residues. With 2 bases clipped from V and 5 bases from J, the junction kept 7 bases outside the gene matches. Germline values: CDR1 SGHRS, CDR2 YFSETQ.

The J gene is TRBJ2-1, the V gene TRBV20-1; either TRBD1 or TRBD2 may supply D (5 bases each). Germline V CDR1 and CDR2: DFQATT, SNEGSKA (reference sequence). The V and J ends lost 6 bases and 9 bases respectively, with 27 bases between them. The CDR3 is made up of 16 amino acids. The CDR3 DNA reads TGCAGTGCCAATTCCCTGACTATTGGTGGGACGGGTGAGCAGTTCTTC. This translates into CSANSLTIGGTGEQFF.

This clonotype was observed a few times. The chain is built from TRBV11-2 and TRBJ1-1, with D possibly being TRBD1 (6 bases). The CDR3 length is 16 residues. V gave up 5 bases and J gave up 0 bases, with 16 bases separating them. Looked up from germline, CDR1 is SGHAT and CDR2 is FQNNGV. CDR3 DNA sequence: TGTGCCAGCAGCCAACCGGACAGACCTATGAACACTGAAGCTTTCTTT. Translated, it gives CASSQPDRPMNTEAFF. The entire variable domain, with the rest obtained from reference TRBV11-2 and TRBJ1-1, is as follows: EAGVAQSPRYKIIEKRQSVAFWCNPISGHATLYWYQQILGQGPKLLIQFQNNGVVDDSQLPKDRFSAERLKGVDSTLKIQPAKLEDSAVYLCASSQPDRPMNTEAFFGQGTRLTVV.